This is a list of T cell receptor beta chains from one sample in a study of OX40 agonist ivuxolimab in advanced cancers. Sequenced by immunoSEQ multiplex PCR; TCRdb stores in-frame clones only, minus some. Of roughly 76,000 clones listed, 65% to 90% were seen once; the top ten hold about 3.4%. The sample in question was CD4+ or CD8+ T cells sorted from blood, obtained in a trial of the OX40 agonist ivuxolimab. The source is an adult with an advanced solid tumor such as melanoma, head and neck, liver or kidney cancer. Both conserved end residues are part of each CDR3. The D gene is left open where the match is weak. Clone sizes are given selectively: once, few, many, or a class where the clone is expanded.

. | TRBJ2-7 | TRBV12-5 | 21 | TRBD2 | TGTGCTAGTGGGACCCCTCCTCAGACTAGCGGGCAACCTGAAAGCTACTACGAGCAGTACTTC | CASGTPPQTSGQPESYYEQYF
. | TRBJ2-3 | TRBV11-3 | 11 | . | TGTGCCAGCAGCTCCGCGGATACGCAGTATTTT | CASSSADTQYF
few | TRBJ1-6 | TRBV19 | 14 | TRBD1 | TGTGCCAGTACTAGGACAGGGGGAAATTCACCCCTCCACTTT | CASTRTGGNSPLHF
once | TRBJ2-4 | TRBV6-4 | 11 | . | TGTGCCAGCAGTGACTCTTTCAACTTGTACTTC | CASSDSFNLYF
. | TRBJ2-2 | TRBV29-1 | 15 | TRBD1 | TGCAGCGTTGTACAGGGGCCTTCGAACACCGGGGAGCTGTTTTTT | CSVVQGPSNTGELFF
once | TRBJ2-1 | TRBV11-3 | 13 | . | TGTGCCAGCAGCTCTCTAGGGAACAATGAGCAGTTCTTC | CASSSLGNNEQFF
. | TRBJ1-2 | TRBV11-1 | 14 | . | TGTGCCAGCAGCCAAGCCGGGACTCTCGGAGGCTACACCTTC | CASSQAGTLGGYTF
once | TRBJ1-1 | TRBV11-2 | 15 | . | TGTGCCAGCAGCTCGGCAGGGTCTTGGGGCCTAGAAGCTTTCTTT | CASSSAGSWGLEAFF
. | TRBJ1-3 | TRBV29-1 | 15 | TRBD1 | TGCAGCGTTCAGGGGGGCAGGGTCTCTGGAAACACCATATATTTT | CSVQGGRVSGNTIYF
. | TRBJ2-7 | TRBV4-3 | 15 | TRBD1 | TGCGCCAGCAGCCAATTGACAGGGGTGGACTACGAGCAGTACTTC | CASSQLTGVDYEQYF
once | TRBJ2-5 | TRBV18 | 14 | . | TGTGCCAGCTCACCAACGGGGTACCAAGAGACCCAGTACTTC | CASSPTGYQETQYF
. | TRBJ2-1 | TRBV6-6 | 11 | . | TGTGCCAGCAGTCTTGGCAATGAGCAGTTCTTC | CASSLGNEQFF
. | TRBJ2-5 | TRBV6-5 | 13 | . | TGTGCCAGCAGTTACTTCGGTGAAGAGACCCAGTACTTC | CASSYFGEETQYF
. | TRBJ1-6 | TRBV11-3 | 14 | . | TGTGCCAGCAGCTTATTACGTCGGGATTCACCCCTCCACTTT | CASSLLRRDSPLHF
. | TRBJ2-7 | TRBV27 | 14 | TRBD1 | TGTGCCAGCAGTTTGAACAGGGGGGCCTACGAGCAGTACTTC | CASSLNRGAYEQYF
. | TRBJ2-5 | TRBV6-1 | 15 | . | TGTGCCAGCACTCAAGAGGGCAGGGGGGGAGAGACCCAGTACTTC | CASTQEGRGGETQYF
. | TRBJ1-4 | TRBV30 | 15 | . | TGTGCCTGGACCGCGCCGGGACGTTTTAATGAAAAACTGTTTTTT | CAWTAPGRFNEKLFF
. | TRBJ1-3 | TRBV5-4 | 13 | . | TGTGCCAGCAGCACAGGCTCTGGAAACACCATATATTTT | CASSTGSGNTIYF
. | TRBJ2-1 | TRBV7-2 | 17 | TRBD2 | TGTGCCAGCAGCTCCCGAGGGAAGCGGGAGTCAGGGGATGAGCAGTTCTTC | CASSSRGKRESGDEQFF
. | TRBJ2-1 | TRBV12-5 | 17 | TRBD2 | TGTGCTAGTGGTTCGCCAAGACTAGCGGGAGGGCCCAATGAGCAGTTCTTC | CASGSPRLAGGPNEQFF
. | TRBJ2-1 | TRBV6-4 | 15 | TRBD2 | TGTGCCAGCAGCCTGACTAGCGGGGGGGTACATGAGCAGTTCTTC | CASSLTSGGVHEQFF
. | TRBJ2-3 | TRBV20-1 | 11 | . | TGCAGTGCTAGAGGAGGAGATACGCAGTATTTT | CSARGGDTQYF
. | TRBJ2-1 | TRBV9 | 14 | . | TGTGCCAGCAGCGTAAGAGGATCGTATATGGAGCAGTTCTTC | CASSVRGSYMEQFF
. | TRBJ2-2 | TRBV7-2 | 15 | . | TGTGCCAGCAGCTTAGTAGGGTCCAACACCGGGGAGCTGTTTTTT | CASSLVGSNTGELFF
. | TRBJ1-6 | TRBV29-1 | 13 | . | TGCAGCGTTAGGGCAAGCTATAATTCACCCCTCCACTTT | CSVRASYNSPLHF
once | TRBJ1-5 | TRBV5-1 | 15 | TRBD1 | TGCGCCAGCAGCTTGGACGGGACAGATTATCAGCCCCAGCATTTT | CASSLDGTDYQPQHF
. | TRBJ1-1 | TRBV7-9 | 15 | . | TGTGCCAGCAGCTTAGTTGGGCGACCCGCGACTGAAGCTTTCTTT | CASSLVGRPATEAFF
. | TRBJ2-3 | TRBV7-2 | 14 | . | TGTGCCAGCAGCTTCATTGGACGCACAGATACGCAGTATTTT | CASSFIGRTDTQYF
. | TRBJ2-1 | TRBV25-1 | 14 | . | TGTGCCAGCAGTGAACGGGCCTCCTACAATGAGCAGTTCTTC | CASSERASYNEQFF
. | TRBJ1-1 | TRBV7-9 | 13 | . | TGTGCCAGCAAAAACCAGGGTAACACTGAAGCTTTCTTT | CASKNQGNTEAFF
. | TRBJ2-1 | TRBV9 | 16 | TRBD2 | TGTGCCAGCAGCCCGACTAGCGGGGCTAGATACAATGAGCAGTTCTTC | CASSPTSGARYNEQFF
. | TRBJ1-1 | TRBV11-3 | 12 | . | TGTGCCAGCAGCTTTAAAGGGACTGAAGCTTTCTTT | CASSFKGTEAFF
. | TRBJ1-1 | TRBV5-4 | 17 | . | TGTGCCAGCAGCTTGGACGGGAGGGGGGTCCCGAACACTGAAGCTTTCTTT | CASSLDGRGVPNTEAFF
. | TRBJ2-2 | TRBV6-6 | 15 | TRBD2 | TGTGCCAGCAGACTAGCGGGAACGAACACCGGGGAGCTGTTTTTT | CASRLAGTNTGELFF
. | TRBJ2-5 | TRBV7-6 | 15 | . | TGTGCCAGCAGCTTAGAACAGGGGGGGAGAGAGACCCAGTACTTC | CASSLEQGGRETQYF
. | TRBJ2-1 | TRBV9 | 15 | . | TGTGCCAGCAGCGTAAAGGTCAGCTCCTACAATGAGCAGTTCTTC | CASSVKVSSYNEQFF
once | TRBJ1-5 | TRBV5-8 | 18 | TRBD1 | TGTGCCAGCAGCGCATGGGACACAGGGGCAATTGGCAATCAGCCCCAGCATTTT | CASSAWDTGAIGNQPQHF
few | TRBJ2-7 | TRBV6-1 | 14 | TRBD2 | TGTGCCAGCAGGCCGGGGACTACAACCTACGAGCAGTACTTC | CASRPGTTTYEQYF
. | TRBJ1-4 | TRBV10-3 | 15 | TRBD1 | TGTGCCATCAGTGCCACAGGGGGCGAAAACGAAAAACTGTTTTTT | CAISATGGENEKLFF
. | TRBJ2-7 | TRBV29-1 | 11 | . | TGCAGCGTTGAGCGAGGATACGAGCAGTACTTC | CSVERGYEQYF
. | TRBJ1-2 | TRBV11-3 | 13 | . | TGTGCCAGCGGGACCGTGTCTAACTATGGCTACACCTTC | CASGTVSNYGYTF
. | TRBJ2-5 | TRBV7-6 | 14 | . | TGTGCCAGCAGCTTAGTATATCGGTCAGAGACCCAGTACTTC | CASSLVYRSETQYF
. | TRBJ2-2 | TRBV19 | 17 | TRBD1 | TGTGCCACCTACGACAGGGAGCTTTTTCCGAACACCGGGGAGCTGTTTTTT | CATYDRELFPNTGELFF
. | TRBJ1-5 | TRBV2 | 13 | . | TGTGCCAGCAGTGACAGGATGAATCAGCCCCAGCATTTT | CASSDRMNQPQHF
. | TRBJ2-7 | TRBV7-9 | 16 | . | TGTGCCAGCAGCCTCCGAAACCAAGGACGCGCCTACGAGCAGTACTTC | CASSLRNQGRAYEQYF
. | TRBJ2-6 | TRBV4-1 | 17 | . | TGCGCCAGCTCCGGGACTCCTCCTGACTCTGGGGCCAACGTCCTGACTTTC | CASSGTPPDSGANVLTF
. | TRBJ1-1 | TRBV30 | 15 | TRBD1 | TGTGCCTGGAGGCCCAGGGGACAGCAGAACACTGAAGCTTTCTTT | CAWRPRGQQNTEAFF
. | TRBJ1-3 | TRBV11-2 | 14 | . | TGTGCCAGCAGACCATGGACGGCTGGAAACACCATATATTTT | CASRPWTAGNTIYF
. | TRBJ2-7 | TRBV9 | 14 | . | TGTGCCAGCAGCCGAGAAGAGGGGGCCTACGAGCAGTACTTC | CASSREEGAYEQYF
. | TRBJ1-4 | TRBV11-2 | 16 | TRBD1 | TGTGCCAGCAGCTTGGTCCCGGGACAGGGGGGTGAAAAACTGTTTTTT | CASSLVPGQGGEKLFF
. | TRBJ2-7 | TRBV18 | 14 | TRBD1 | TGTGCCAGCTCACCACTTTACAGGGGCTACGAGCAGTACTTC | CASSPLYRGYEQYF
. | TRBJ2-2 | TRBV11-1 | 15 | TRBD1 | TGTGCCAGCAGAACAGGACAGGGGGGGTCCGGGGAGCTGTTTTTT | CASRTGQGGSGELFF